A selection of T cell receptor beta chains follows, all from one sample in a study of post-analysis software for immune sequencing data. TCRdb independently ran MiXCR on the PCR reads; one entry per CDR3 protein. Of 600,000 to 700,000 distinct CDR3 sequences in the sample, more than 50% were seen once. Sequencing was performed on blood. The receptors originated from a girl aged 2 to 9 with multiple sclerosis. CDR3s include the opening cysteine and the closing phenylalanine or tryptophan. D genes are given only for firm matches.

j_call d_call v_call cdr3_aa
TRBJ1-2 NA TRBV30 CAWSPGRRTNYGYTF
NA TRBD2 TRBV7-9 CASAGVLAGGGLYEQYF
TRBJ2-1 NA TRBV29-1 CSYEGNRNEQFF
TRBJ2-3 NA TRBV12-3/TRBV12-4 CASRSSRTDTQYF
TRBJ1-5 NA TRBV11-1 CASSSAWGQGPRPQHF
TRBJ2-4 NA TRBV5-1 CASSLDLEAKNIQYF
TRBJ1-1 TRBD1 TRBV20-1 CSAGRQGSTEAFF
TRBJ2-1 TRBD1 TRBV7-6 CASSSGGFYNEQFF
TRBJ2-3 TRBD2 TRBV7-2 CASSLGGLAVTDTQYF
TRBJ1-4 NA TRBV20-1 CSASVPSNEKLFF
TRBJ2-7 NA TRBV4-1 CASSQLGGMLYEQYF
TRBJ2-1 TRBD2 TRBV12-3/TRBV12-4 CASSLTSERNEQFF
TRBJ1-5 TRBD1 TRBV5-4 CASSRDRDTNQPQHF
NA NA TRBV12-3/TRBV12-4 CASSPSKGNHDEQYF